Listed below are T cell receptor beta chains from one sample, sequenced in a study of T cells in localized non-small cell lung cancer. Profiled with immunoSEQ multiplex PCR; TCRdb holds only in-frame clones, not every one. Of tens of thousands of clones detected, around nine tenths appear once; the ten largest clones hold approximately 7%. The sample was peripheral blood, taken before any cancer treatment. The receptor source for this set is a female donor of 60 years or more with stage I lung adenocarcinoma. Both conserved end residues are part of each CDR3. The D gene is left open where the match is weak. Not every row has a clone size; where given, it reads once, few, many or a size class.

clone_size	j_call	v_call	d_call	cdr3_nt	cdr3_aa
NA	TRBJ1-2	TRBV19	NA	TGTGCCAGTACAGGGGTCGGGGATGGCTACACCTTC	CASTGVGDGYTF
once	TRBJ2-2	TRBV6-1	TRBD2	TGTGCCAGCAGAACGGGACTAGCCCAAACCGGGGAGCTGTTTTTT	CASRTGLAQTGELFF
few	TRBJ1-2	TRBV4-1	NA	TGCGCCAGCAGCCAAGTTGTTGGCAACTATGGCTACACCTTC	CASSQVVGNYGYTF
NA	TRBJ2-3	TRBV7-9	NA	TGTGCCAGCAGCTTTTGGGCAGGACTCTATACAGATACGCAGTATTTT	CASSFWAGLYTDTQYF
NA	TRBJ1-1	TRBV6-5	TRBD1	TGTGCCAGCAGACGCCCCGGGACAGGGAACACTGAAGCTTTCTTT	CASRRPGTGNTEAFF
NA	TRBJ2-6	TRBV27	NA	TGTGCCAGCAGTTTACTCACGGGGGGCGGGGCCAACGTCCTGACTTTC	CASSLLTGGGANVLTF
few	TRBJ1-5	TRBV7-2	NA	TGTGCCAGCAGCTTAAGAATGGCGCTCTCCGGCAATCAGCCCCAGCATTTT	CASSLRMALSGNQPQHF
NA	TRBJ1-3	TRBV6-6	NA	TGTGCCAGCAGCCAGATCCGGGACTACTCTGGAAACACCATATATTTT	CASSQIRDYSGNTIYF
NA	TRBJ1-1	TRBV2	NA	TGTGCCAGCAAAATAGGGGTGAACACTGAAGCTTTCTTT	CASKIGVNTEAFF
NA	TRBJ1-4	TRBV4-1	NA	TGCGCCAGCAGCCAAGTTGGGGGGACGTATAATGAAAAACTGTTTTTT	CASSQVGGTYNEKLFF
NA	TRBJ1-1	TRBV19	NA	TGTGCCAGTAGTAACAGGGATAGGGGAAACACTGAAGCTTTCTTT	CASSNRDRGNTEAFF
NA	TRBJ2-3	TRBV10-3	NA	TGTGCCATCAGTGATTTGGACACCGGGGGGCCAGATACGCAGTATTTT	CAISDLDTGGPDTQYF
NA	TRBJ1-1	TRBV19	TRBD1	TGTGCCAGTAGTAAGGGACAGGGGGGACTACTTACGAAAGCTTTCTTT	CASSKGQGGLLTKAFF
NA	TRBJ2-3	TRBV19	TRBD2	TGTGCCAGTAGCCGATTACTAGCGGGGGGCGCAGATACGCAGTATTTT	CASSRLLAGGADTQYF
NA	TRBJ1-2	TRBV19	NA	TGTGCCAGTAGCCAGGAACCCCTCCTCTATGGCTACACCTTC	CASSQEPLLYGYTF
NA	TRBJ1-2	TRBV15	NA	TGTGCCACCAGCAGCCCGACGGGGGGGCTGGCGGATTTTTTTGGCTACACCTTC	CATSSPTGGLADFFGYTF
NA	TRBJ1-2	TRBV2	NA	TGTGCCAGCAGAGTCGGCCAGGCGCGAGGCTACACCTTC	CASRVGQARGYTF
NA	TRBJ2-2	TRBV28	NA	TGTGCCGCAGGGTTGGCTGACACCGGGGAGCTGTTTTTT	CAAGLADTGELFF
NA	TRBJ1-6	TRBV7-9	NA	TGTGCCAGCAGCCCGACCCTGGCAAATTCACCCCTCCACTTT	CASSPTLANSPLHF
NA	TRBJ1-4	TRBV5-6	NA	TGTGCCAGCAGCGGGACCCGGGGGGAAAAACTGTTTTTT	CASSGTRGEKLFF
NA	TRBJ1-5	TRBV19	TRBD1	TGTGCCAGTAGTCTGGACAGGGAAGGGCCCCAGCATTTT	CASSLDREGPQHF
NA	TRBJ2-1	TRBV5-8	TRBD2	TGTGCCAGCAGCTTGATCTTGGGGGGGGGAACCTACAATGAGCAGTTCTTC	CASSLILGGGTYNEQFF
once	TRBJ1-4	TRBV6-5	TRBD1	TGTGCCAGCAGTTCCCCTTTGACAGGGGGTGGCGAAAAACTGTTTTTT	CASSSPLTGGGEKLFF
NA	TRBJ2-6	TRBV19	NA	TGTGCCAGTAGTATATCTGTGGTGACCGGGGCCAACGTCCTGACTTTC	CASSISVVTGANVLTF
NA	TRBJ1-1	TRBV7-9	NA	TGTGCCAGCAGCTTAGGTACTCCCACCACGGAAGCTTTCTTT	CASSLGTPTTEAFF
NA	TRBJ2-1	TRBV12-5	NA	TGTGCTAGTGGACGATCAGGTTCCTACAATGAGCAGTTCTTC	CASGRSGSYNEQFF
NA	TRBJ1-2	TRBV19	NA	TGTGCCAGTAGTATGACTGGATGGGGCTACACCTTC	CASSMTGWGYTF
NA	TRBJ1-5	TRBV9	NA	TGTGCCAGCAGCGGAGATAGCAATCAGCCCCAGCATTTT	CASSGDSNQPQHF
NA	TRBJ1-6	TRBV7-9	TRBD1	TGTGCCAGCAGCTTAACGCCCGGACAGGGGAATTCACCCCTCCACTTT	CASSLTPGQGNSPLHF
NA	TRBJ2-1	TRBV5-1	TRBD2	TGCGCCAGCAGCTTGGAGGCGGGGGTAAACAATGAGCAGTTCTTC	CASSLEAGVNNEQFF
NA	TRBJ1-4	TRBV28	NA	TGTGCCAGCAGTTTATGGGGGACCTCAACTAATGAAAAACTGTTTTTT	CASSLWGTSTNEKLFF
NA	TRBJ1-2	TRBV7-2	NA	TGTGCCAGCAGGTCCGAAGCCGGGACACACTATGGCTACACCTTC	CASRSEAGTHYGYTF
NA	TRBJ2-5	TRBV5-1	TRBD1	TGCGCCAGCAGCTTGGGGACAGGGAACCAAGAGACCCAGTACTTC	CASSLGTGNQETQYF
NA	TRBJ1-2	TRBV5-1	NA	TGCGCCAGCTTATTTGATTTTACCCCTAGGACTGGGCAGAGGGGCTACACCTTC	CASLFDFTPRTGQRGYTF
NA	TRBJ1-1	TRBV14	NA	TGTGCCAGCAGCCAATACCTGAACACTGAAGCTTTCTTT	CASSQYLNTEAFF
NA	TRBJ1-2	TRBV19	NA	TGTGCCACCACCCGGGGGGGGGCCGGTTATGGCTACACCTTC	CATTRGGAGYGYTF
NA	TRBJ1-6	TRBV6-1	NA	TGTGCTGCAGGGTGGGATTCACCCCTCCACTTT	CAAGWDSPLHF
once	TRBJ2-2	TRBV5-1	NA	TGCGCCAGCAGCTCCCAAGGGGCCGGCACGAACACCGGGGAGCTGTTTTTT	CASSSQGAGTNTGELFF
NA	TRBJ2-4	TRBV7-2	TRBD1	TGTGCCAGCAGCCGGGCAGGGGGCGCAGGCATTCAGTACTTC	CASSRAGGAGIQYF
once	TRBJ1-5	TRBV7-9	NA	TGTGCCAGCAGCTCCCGACAGACCGATCAGCCCCAGCATTTT	CASSSRQTDQPQHF
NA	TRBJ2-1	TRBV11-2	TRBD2	TGTGCCAGCCTCACCCCGGGCGGGGGGGCCCTTTATTATGAGCAGTTCTTC	CASLTPGGGALYYEQFF
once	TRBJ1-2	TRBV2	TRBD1	TGTGCCAGCAGAGCCCGGACAGGGGGATCTAACTATGGCTACACCTTC	CASRARTGGSNYGYTF
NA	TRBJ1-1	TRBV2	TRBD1	TGTGCCAGCAGTGTAACAGGGGGCCCCACTGAAGCTTTCTTT	CASSVTGGPTEAFF
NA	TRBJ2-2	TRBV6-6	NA	TGTGCCAGCAGTTACCGGGGGAACACCGGGGAGCTGTTTTTT	CASSYRGNTGELFF
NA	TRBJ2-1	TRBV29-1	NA	TGCAGCTTTGACCGTTACAATGAGCAGTTCTTC	CSFDRYNEQFF
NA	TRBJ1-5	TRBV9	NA	TGTGCCAGCAGCGGGGGGGATAGCAATCAGCCCCAGCATTTT	CASSGGDSNQPQHF
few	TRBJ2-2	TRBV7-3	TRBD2	TGTGCCAGCAGCCCAGGCCGGGCGGGGGCCGGGGAGCTGTTTTTT	CASSPGRAGAGELFF
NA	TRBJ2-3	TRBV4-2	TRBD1	TGTGCCAGCAGCCAGGCCCCGATGGGACAGGGGCCCCCAGATACGCAGTATTTT	CASSQAPMGQGPPDTQYF
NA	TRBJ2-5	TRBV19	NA	TGTGCCAGTAGTACGGTCCGCCAAGAGACCCAGTACTTC	CASSTVRQETQYF
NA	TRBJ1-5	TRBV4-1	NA	TGCGCCAGCAGCCAAGGCCGGGGAGGAGGTCAGCCCCAGCATTTT	CASSQGRGGGQPQHF
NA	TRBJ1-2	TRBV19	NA	TGTGCCAGTAGGTCGGGGGCGACCTATGGCTACACCTTC	CASRSGATYGYTF
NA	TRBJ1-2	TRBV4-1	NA	TGCGCCAGCAGCCAAGATGGGGCAGGGTTGTATGGCTACACCTTC	CASSQDGAGLYGYTF
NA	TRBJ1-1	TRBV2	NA	TGTGCCAGCAATCGATTGTCCGTGAACACTGAAGCTTTCTTT	CASNRLSVNTEAFF
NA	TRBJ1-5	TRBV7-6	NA	TGTGCCAGCAGCTTAGGAGGGGATCAGCCCCAGCATTTT	CASSLGGDQPQHF